This TCR beta chain derives from a study of T cell clonotyping in hematopoietic cell transplantation listed by TCRdb under 2021. For the wider study: A total of some 130 blood samples were collected in the study from roughly 40 consecutive transplant recipients and their related donors. Patients were recruited between September 2015 and January 2017 and followed until late 2020 or death.

Ends trimmed: V by 3 bases, J by 3 bases; bases unmatched to a gene: 3. For CDR1 and CDR2, the germline V gene lists SGHTA and FQGNSA. Inclusive of the bounding cysteine and phenylalanine, the CDR3 is 14 residues long. Kept here is only the CDR3 DNA, which spans 42 bases and is read in frame from base 1. The immunoSEQ assay, a bias-controlled multiplex PCR with V- and J-specific primers, was used to amplify TCR beta CDR3 regions from genomic DNA. A proprietary barcode and Illumina adapter sequences were added to the CDR3 amplicons in a second PCR step. An Illumina MiSeq instrument was used to sequence the CDR3 libraries. Turning to the authors' computational methods: Export and quality control were done with immunoSEQ Analyzer 3.0, while downstream analyses used R Bioconductor and Immunarch. Only productive rearrangements within the normalized downsampled data set were used in the calculation of repertoire metrics. Pathologically expanded clonotypes were defined as those larger than 5 templates in the normalized cohort. The Inverse Simpson Index served as the measure of repertoire diversity. To capture all clonotypes, CMV-specificity analyses were performed on the non-normalized data set. The source is immuneACCESS, and TCRdb retained only in-frame sequences with V and J called. Part of the clones is not carried over; for the studies checked, unresolved V genes explain less than half of this, and the remainder is unexplained. The DNA gave D and trimming, while V, J and clone size come from that table. Here the sample has roughly 7,000 clones; less than 40% occur a single time. Approximately 19% of the sample is in the top ten clones.

What the study reported, not specific to this receptor: The sample size was limited, and CD4 and CD8 repertoire contributions could not be separated because cells were not sorted. Only a small fraction of recipient repertoires overlapped donor repertoires, with over 95% appearing de novo at the given depth. A decrease in recipient TCR diversity was observed after transplant, and a progressive increase in pathologically expanded clonotypes was seen from day 30 to day 180. Broader TCR repertoire diversity after transplant was predicted by Inverse Simpson Index values from donors and from recipients before transplant.

The meaning of the sample's time point label: 30 days after allo-HCT. Blood from recipients was drawn roughly 28 days before transplant, then again at days 30, 100 and 180 after transplant. Nuclei Lysis Solution was used to extract genomic DNA from fresh or cryopreserved unfractionated peripheral blood mononuclear cells. This clone was seen more than once but under ten times. Which antigen it targets is not known. Base qualities are not provided; no much larger clone lies one nucleotide away. This chain is built from TRBV7-2 and TRBJ1-1; TRBD1 agrees with 8 junctional bases. This sequence originates from a female patient between 55 and 75 years old who had an allogeneic stem cell transplant, so the T cells may come from the graft donor. Some clones in this sample may be carry-over from other donors' samples. The sequencing used peripheral blood mononuclear cells, collected 30 days after allogeneic stem cell transplant. The CDR3 protein is CASSFQGADTEAFF. The nucleotides are TGTGCCAGCAGCTTTCAGGGGGCGGACACTGAAGCTTTCTTT.